These 17 T cell receptor beta chains were sequenced from one sample in a study of blood T cell repertoires in COVID-19. Clones were read by immunoSEQ multiplex PCR, and TCRdb kept only the in-frame ones, dropping some. Seen here are about 210,000 clones, approximately 83% observed once, and the top ten hold about 2.3%. Sequencing was carried out using peripheral blood. Every receptor here comes from a woman aged 40 to 50 with active or convalescent COVID-19.

The genes are TRBV30 and TRBJ2-1; 7 nucleotides match TRBD1. Germline V gene sequence: CDR1 GTSNPN, CDR2 SVGIG (reference sequence). The CDR3 spans 14 residues. Germline trimming cut 2 bases from V and 10 bases from J; bases unmatched to any gene: 11. The CDR3 DNA follows: TGTGCCTGGAGTATTCAGAGGACAGGCGGAGAGCAGTTCTTC. Residues: CAWSIQRTGGEQFF.

CDR3 nucleotide sequence: TGTGCCAGCAGTCCAGGTCCAAGGTTGGCTGGCTACACCTTC. It is translated as CASSPGPRLAGYTF. The J gene is TRBJ1-2, the V gene TRBV2; D gene unclear. The CDR3 covers 14 residues. CDR1 and CDR2 from the germline V gene are SNHLY and FYNNEI. V was cut by 5 bases and J by 7 bases, with 17 bases left in between.

The chain carries TRBV30 and TRBJ1-1, with D hard to call. The CDR3 is 13 amino acids. Trimming stripped 0 bases from V and 1 base from J, with 6 bases between. Germline CDR1 reads GTSNPN; CDR2 reads SVGIG (reference sequence). The CDR3, as DNA: TGTGCCTGGAGTGTACTCGGGAACACTGAAGCTTTCTTT. Translating gives CAWSVLGNTEAFF.

The V and J genes are TRBV4-1 and TRBJ2-1, with TRBD1 matching 10 bases. The V segment lost 3 bases and the J segment 8 bases; nucleotides outside the gene matches: 1. The V gene's germline CDR1 is MGHRA and CDR2 YSYEKL. The CDR3 runs 13 residues. Here the CDR3 reads CASSQGTGDEQFF. The CDR3 DNA reads TGCGCCAGCAGCCAGGGGACAGGGGATGAGCAGTTCTTC.

Here the CDR3 DNA reads TGTGCCAGCAGCCCGGGTCCCGGGACTAGCGGGGGTACAGATACGCAGTATTTT. As protein: CASSPGPGTSGGTDTQYF. The chain is built from TRBV6-2 or TRBV6-3 and TRBJ2-3, with 14 bases lining up with TRBD2. V was clipped by 6 bases and J by 3 bases; unmatched bases: 11. CDR1 and CDR2 from the germline V gene are MNHEY and SVGEGT. This CDR3 contains 18 residues.

This clone occurred once. The J gene is TRBJ2-3, the V gene TRBV7-2; the match to TRBD2 covers 13 bases. J lost 9 bases, V lost 5 bases, and 11 bases had no gene match. The CDR3 is made up of 16 amino acids. Germline CDR1 reads SGHTA; CDR2 reads FQGNSA. The CDR3 loop reads CASSPRTSGGITTQYF. The CDR3 coding sequence is TGTGCCAGCAGCCCCAGGACTAGCGGGGGTATCACAACGCAGTATTTT.

The V gene is TRBV29-1, the J gene TRBJ1-1; D is ambiguous. The CDR3 is 14 amino acids. Germline CDR1 SQVTM, CDR2 ANQGSEA. The V gene lost 0 bases and the J gene lost 1 base, with 9 bases spanning the gap. The CDR3 sequence is CSVEDPGENTEAFF. CDR3 DNA: TGCAGCGTTGAAGATCCCGGGGAGAACACTGAAGCTTTCTTT.

The chain couples TRBV6-5 to TRBJ1-2; TRBD1 might be the D (5 bases). The V gene's germline CDR1 is MNHEY and CDR2 SVGAGI. This CDR3 has 14 amino acids. V lost 0 bases, J lost 3 bases, and 8 bases lay in between. The CDR3, as DNA: TGTGCCAGCAGTTACTCCCCGGGGGACTATGGCTACACCTTC. Encoded protein: CASSYSPGDYGYTF.

The V and J genes are TRBV7-9 and TRBJ2-1; D is perhaps TRBD2 (5 bases). Trimming took 5 bases from V and 9 from J, leaving 11 bases between them. Germline V gene lookup returns CDR1 SEHNR and CDR2 FQNEAQ (reference sequence). This CDR3 region has 12 residues. CDR3 protein: CASSPEVSEQFF. The CDR3 DNA sequence: TGTGCCAGCAGCCCGGAGGTTAGTGAGCAGTTCTTC.

The chain is built from TRBV5-8 and TRBJ1-3, with TRBD1 matching over 7 bases. With V trimmed by 4 bases and J by 1 base, 5 bases remained unmatched. Germline CDR1 and CDR2: SGHTS and YDEGEE. This CDR3 comprises 15 residues. DNA for the CDR3: TGTGCCAGCAGCCCGACAGGGTTGTCTGGAAACACCATATATTTT. Translated: CASSPTGLSGNTIYF.

The rearrangement joins TRBV28 to TRBJ2-7, with D perhaps matching TRBD2 (5 bases). Germline CDR1 is MDHEN and CDR2 is SYDVKM. V was shortened by 6 bases and J by 9 bases, with 21 bases between the two germline ends. CDR3 size: 14 residues. The CDR3 region is CASRETPSPGRQYF. The CDR3, as DNA: TGTGCCAGCAGGGAAACGCCCTCTCCGGGGAGGCAGTACTTC.

This chain connects TRBV18 to TRBJ1-1, with TRBD1 matching over 7 bases. The CDR3 sequence is 14 residues long. Germline V lookup: CDR1 KGHSH, CDR2 LQKENI. With V trimmed by 2 bases and J by 5 bases, 5 bases remained unmatched. DNA for the CDR3: TGTGCCAGCTCACCAAGGGGGCAGGGTACTGAAGCTTTCTTT. It codes for CASSPRGQGTEAFF.

This clone occurred a few times. This chain uses TRBV6-4 with TRBJ1-2, with 7 bases fitting TRBD1. CDR1 is MRHNA and CDR2 is SNTAGT in the germline V gene. J gave up 8 bases and V 0 bases, and 6 bases lay outside the gene matches. This CDR3 is built from 14 residues. The CDR3 loop is CASSDSGQLGGYTF. The CDR3 bases are TGTGCCAGCAGTGACTCGGGACAGCTGGGCGGCTACACCTTC.

V usage is TRBV5-4 and J usage is TRBJ1-5, with TRBD1 matching over 10 bases. CDR1 is SGHNT and CDR2 is YYREEE in the germline V gene (reference sequence). Trimming took 3 bases from V and 6 from J; bases not matched to a gene: 6. The CDR3 sequence is 15 residues long. CDR3 coding DNA: TGTGCCAGCAGCTCTGGACAGGGGGGCGGTCAGCCCCAGCATTTT. Its translation: CASSSGQGGGQPQHF.

V gene TRBV7-9 combines with J gene TRBJ1-1, with D maybe TRBD1 (6 bases). In germline, CDR1 is SEHNR, CDR2 FQNEAQ (reference sequence). Trimming pared 5 bases from V and 6 bases from J, leaving 10 bases between. The length of the CDR3 is 12 residues. In DNA, the CDR3 is TGTGCCAGCAGCACGGACAGACCTGAAGCTTTCTTT. Residues: CASSTDRPEAFF.

The V gene is TRBV9, the J gene TRBJ1-6, with D possibly TRBD1 on 6 matching bases. Germline CDR1 reads SGDLS; CDR2 reads YYNGEE. With 4 bases removed from V and 7 bases from J, the gap between germline ends came to 15 bases. The CDR3 consists of 15 residues. The CDR3 spells CASSQSTGTNSPLHF. For the CDR3, the DNA is TGTGCCAGCAGCCAAAGCACAGGGACCAATTCACCCCTCCACTTT.

Note on this clone: At one boundary the junction diverges from the germline segment, which might be a read error. The chain carries TRBV6-5 and TRBJ2-1; D might be TRBD2 (5 bases). CDR1 is MNHEY, CDR2 SVGAGI, per germline. CDR3 length: 13 amino acids. CDR3 coding DNA: TGTGCCAGCAGTCCCCTAGCCCACAAGGAGCAGTTCTTC. It translates to CASSPLAHKEQFF.